This T cell receptor (beta chain) stems from a study of blood T cells in healthy people across ages. A second PCR of roughly 6 to 12 cycles used a sample-barcoded 5' primer and a J-beta primer mix. TCRdb recomputed calls from the 5' RACE reads with MiXCR, one row per CDR3 protein. The sample has about 1.4 million distinct CDR3 sequences; 59% are singletons. General study results and limits: PBMC samples, being unsorted, prevented any conclusive comparison of naive and antigen-experienced cells.

CDR1 and CDR2 (germline): SEHNR, FQNEAQ (reference sequence). Unmatched junction bases numbered 6, after V lost 4 bases and J lost 2 bases. This CDR3 has 15 residues. About this clonotype itself: Antigen: not known.

Material: blood. The sequence was obtained from a man aged 18 to 30 in good health. The chain is built from TRBV7-9 and TRBJ2-3, with 7 bases identical to TRBD1. This CDR3 is CASSWGQKFTDTQYF. The CDR3 nucleotides are TGTGCCAGCAGCTGGGGACAGAAGTTCACAGATACGCAGTATTTT. Supplemented by reference TRBV7-9 and TRBJ2-3, the full variable domain reads DTGVSQNPRHKITKRGQNVTFRCDPISEHNRLYWYRQTLGQGPEFLTYFQNEAQLEKSRLLSDRFSAERPKGSFSTLEIQRTEQGDSAMYLCASSWGQKFTDTQYFGPGTRLTVL.